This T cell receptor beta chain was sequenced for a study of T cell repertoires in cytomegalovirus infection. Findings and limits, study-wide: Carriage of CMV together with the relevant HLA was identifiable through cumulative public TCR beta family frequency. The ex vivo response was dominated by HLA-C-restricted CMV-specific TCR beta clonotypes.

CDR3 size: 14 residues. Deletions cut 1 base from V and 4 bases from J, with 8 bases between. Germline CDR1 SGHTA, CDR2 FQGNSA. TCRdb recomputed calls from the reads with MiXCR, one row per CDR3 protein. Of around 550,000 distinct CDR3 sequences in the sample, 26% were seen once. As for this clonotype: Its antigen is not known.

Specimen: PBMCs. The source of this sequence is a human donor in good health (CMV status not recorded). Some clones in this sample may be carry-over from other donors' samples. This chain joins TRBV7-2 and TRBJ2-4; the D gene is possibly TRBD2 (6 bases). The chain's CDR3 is CASSLVAGKNIQYF. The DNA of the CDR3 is TGTGCCAGCAGCTTAGTGGCGGGAAAAAACATTCAGTACTTC.